These 30 T cell receptor beta chains originate from one sample sequenced in a study of beta chain features in type 1 diabetes. Study-wide results and limits: Patients with Type 1 diabetes showed moderately but significantly shorter TCRB CDR3s in all four CD4+ subsets.

Their antigens are not known. cDNA synthesis used the whole RNA isolate, giving expressed TCRB sequences. Sequenced by immunoSEQ multiplex PCR; TCRdb stores in-frame clones only, minus some. Altogether about 700,000 clones are present, around an eighth being singletons, with the ten largest covering roughly 0.022%. Sequencing used naive CD4+ T cells from blood. Receptors originate from a man aged 18-30 years with type 1 diabetes.

This clone was found a few times. The J gene is TRBJ1-5, the V gene TRBV6-5, with D unresolved. V was cut by 4 bases and J by 3 bases, with 16 bases left in between. The CDR3 sequence is 16 residues long. Germline V lookup: CDR1 MNHEY, CDR2 SVGAGI. The CDR3 is CASSSRLTSSNQPQHF. As DNA, the CDR3 is TGTGCCAGCAGTTCCCGACTCACTAGTTCCAATCAGCCCCAGCATTTT.

This clone was seen more than once but under ten times. This chain links TRBV4-2 with TRBJ2-5, with 10 bases that match TRBD2. The CDR3 spans 18 residues. With 1 base clipped from V and 5 bases from J, the junction kept 13 bases outside the gene matches. Germline CDR1 and CDR2: LGHNA and YNFKEQ. The CDR3 is CASSQAGTSDGRVETQYF. Written as DNA, the CDR3 is TGTGCCAGCAGCCAAGCCGGGACTAGCGATGGGAGGGTCGAGACCCAGTACTTC.

V and J are TRBV11-2 and TRBJ2-3; TRBD1 or TRBD2 may be the D gene (6 bases each). From germline, CDR1 is SGHAT and CDR2 FQNNGV. This CDR3 has 16 residues. With 4 bases removed from V and 5 bases from J, the gap between germline ends came to 19 bases. CDR3 protein: CASSSPEGGQLDTQYF. In DNA form, the CDR3 reads TGTGCCAGCAGCTCCCCCGAAGGGGGGCAGCTAGATACGCAGTATTTT.

This clone was observed a handful of times. The V and J genes are TRBV29-1 and TRBJ1-1, with 9 bases aligning to TRBD1. CDR1 SQVTM and CDR2 ANQGSEA come from the germline V gene. The CDR3 consists of 14 residues. V shed 7 bases and J 0 bases; nucleotides not matched to a gene: 6. Here the CDR3 DNA reads TGCAGCGCCCTACAGGGGGCAATGAACACTGAAGCTTTCTTT. It specifies CSALQGAMNTEAFF.

The rearrangement links TRBV27 to TRBJ1-1, with D hard to call. V lost 0 bases to trimming and J lost 0 bases, with 20 bases between them. Germline V gives CDR1 MNHEY, CDR2 SMNVEV (reference sequence). CDR3 length equals 19 residues. CDR3 bases: TGTGCCAGCAGTTTATCAGGTCGGTCTTTCCTGGGGTTGAACACTGAAGCTTTCTTT. Translation gives CASSLSGRSFLGLNTEAFF.

In its sample, this clone was seen a few times. The chain has TRBV28 and TRBJ2-7; 7 nucleotides align to TRBD1. Germline lookup yields CDR1 MDHEN and CDR2 SYDVKM. V lost 4 bases and J lost 3; bases outside the gene matches: 15. This CDR3 spans 17 amino acids. The CDR3 nucleotides read TGTGCCAGCAGTTCTCCAACCCCACAGGGGAAAGGCTACGAGCAGTACTTC. Translating it yields CASSSPTPQGKGYEQYF. Based on the CDR3 plus reference TRBV28 and TRBJ2-7, the full variable domain is DVKVTQSSRYLVKRTGEKVFLECVQDMDHENMFWYRQDPGLGLRLIYFSYDVKMKEKGDIPEGYSVSREKKERFSLILESASTNQTSMYLCASSSPTPQGKGYEQYFGPGTRLTVT.

The J gene is TRBJ2-2, the V gene TRBV7-2; possibly TRBD1 or TRBD2 for D (5 bases each). The germline V gene encodes CDR1 SGHTA and CDR2 FQGNSA. CDR3 length: 15 amino acids. V lost 5 bases and J 9 bases, leaving 19 bases between the germline ends. The CDR3 DNA is TGTGCCAGCAGCCTCGGAACGGGGCCATCTCGGGAGCTGTTTTTT. Translation: CASSLGTGPSRELFF.

The chain links TRBV7-9 to TRBJ2-7; 7 bases align to TRBD1. The CDR3 has 14 residues. From germline, CDR1 is SEHNR and CDR2 FQNEAQ (reference sequence). Unmatched junction bases numbered 5, after V lost 1 base and J lost 5 bases. The CDR3, as DNA: TGTGCCAGCAGCTTAGGGCCCACAGGGGACGAGCAGTACTTC. It yields the protein CASSLGPTGDEQYF.

This clone was detected only a few times. The chain recombines TRBV19 with TRBJ2-7; 7 nucleotides line up with TRBD1. Germline values: CDR1 LNHDA, CDR2 SQIVND (reference sequence). V lost 3 bases and J lost 2; bases outside the gene matches: 1. The CDR3 is 13 amino acids. The CDR3 DNA reads TGTGCCAGTAGTATCGACAGGGCCTACGAGCAGTACTTC. Amino acids: CASSIDRAYEQYF.

V is TRBV25-1 and J is TRBJ1-6; D possibly corresponds to TRBD1 (5 bases). Between the trimmed V and J ends, which lost 5 bases and 4 bases, there was a span of 15 bases. CDR3 length equals 16 residues. The germline V gene has CDR1 MGHDK and CDR2 SYGVNS. CDR3 sequence reads: CASSRTQDRYNSPLHF. CDR3 coding DNA: TGTGCCAGCAGTCGAACACAGGACCGATATAATTCACCCCTCCACTTT.

This chain uses TRBV19 with TRBJ1-6; possible D gene TRBD1, 6 bases. The CDR3 is made up of 14 amino acids. The germline V gene encodes CDR1 LNHDA and CDR2 SQIVND (reference sequence). V was clipped by 1 base and J by 9 bases, with 10 bases between them. The CDR3 DNA sequence: TGTGCCAGTAGTATAGGGACAGCGGGTTCACCCCTCCACTTT. As protein: CASSIGTAGSPLHF.

The V call is TRBV9, the J call TRBJ2-3; 7 bases are shared with TRBD1. This CDR3 has 13 residues. V was pared by 3 bases and J by 4 bases, with 2 bases of the junction left unmatched. Germline CDR1 SGDLS, CDR2 YYNGEE. CDR3 protein: CASSATGSDTQYF. The CDR3 DNA is TGTGCCAGCAGCGCGACAGGGTCAGATACGCAGTATTTT.

This rearrangement joins TRBV9 to TRBJ2-2; 13 bases agree with TRBD2. V shed 2 bases, J shed 1 base, and the junction held 5 bases outside the gene matches. The CDR3 has 18 amino acids. Germline V gene data show CDR1 as SGDLS and CDR2 as YYNGEE. The CDR3: CASSVAGTSGVNTGELFF. CDR3 DNA: TGTGCCAGCAGCGTTGCCGGGACTAGCGGGGTGAACACCGGGGAGCTGTTTTTT.

J is TRBJ2-4 and V is TRBV6-1; 9 nucleotides line up with TRBD1. Germline CDR1 is MNHNS and CDR2 is SASEGT. This CDR3 contains 15 residues. Germline trimming cut 2 bases from V and 7 bases from J; bases unmatched to any gene: 6. The CDR3 coding sequence is TGTGCCAGCAGTGAACTAGACAGGGGGTTTAACATTCAGTACTTC. Translation: CASSELDRGFNIQYF.

Only a few counts were recorded for this clone. The chain recombines TRBV2 with TRBJ2-1; no definite D call. This CDR3 is 15 amino acids long. Trimming took off 2 bases at V and 0 bases at J, with 8 bases between the two ends. Germline loops: CDR1 SNHLY, CDR2 FYNNEI. CDR3 nucleotides: TGTGCCAGCAGTGAATGGGGTAGCTCCTACAATGAGCAGTTCTTC. Translating it yields CASSEWGSSYNEQFF.

DNA of the CDR3: TGTGCCAGCACACCCTGGGACTCCAACGGGCCCCAGCATTTT. It translates to CASTPWDSNGPQHF. The chain joins TRBV27 to TRBJ1-5; possible D gene TRBD1, 5 bases. The ends were cut back, 7 bases at V and 9 bases at J, with 19 bases in the middle. Germline CDR1 is MNHEY and CDR2 is SMNVEV (reference sequence). CDR3 length: 14 amino acids.

Only a few counts were recorded for this clone. This chain uses TRBV7-6 with TRBJ1-2; a possible D gene is TRBD1 (5 bases). CDR1 is SGHVS, CDR2 FNYEAQ, per germline. There are 14 residues in the CDR3. Trimming cost V 0 bases and J 4 bases, with 9 bases left between them. The CDR3 region has the DNA TGTGCCAGCAGCTTAGCGGCGCAGGGCTATGGCTACACCTTC. Translated, it gives CASSLAAQGYGYTF.

The rearrangement joins TRBV7-3 to TRBJ2-2; 8 positions match TRBD2. The germline gives CDR1 SGHTA, CDR2 FQGTGA. With 5 bases clipped from V and 5 bases from J, the junction kept 4 bases outside the gene matches. The CDR3 length is 14 residues. This CDR3 reads CASSPRLATGELFF. CDR3 nucleotide sequence: TGTGCCAGCAGCCCCCGACTAGCGACCGGGGAGCTGTTTTTT.

This sequence joins TRBV6-1 and TRBJ1-3, with 9 bases that match TRBD1. Germline V gives CDR1 MNHNS, CDR2 SASEGT. V shed 7 bases, J shed 4 bases, and the junction held 8 bases outside the gene matches. CDR3 length: 15 amino acids. CDR3 nucleotides: TGTGCCAGCAAATTGGGACAGGGAGTAGGAAACACCATATATTTT. It is translated as CASKLGQGVGNTIYF.

This clone has just a few counts. This sequence joins TRBV6-1 and TRBJ1-4; D may be TRBD1 (6 bases). V was shortened by 6 bases and J by 7 bases, with 12 bases between the two germline ends. Germline V gene data show CDR1 as MNHNS and CDR2 as SASEGT. This CDR3 comprises 13 residues. This CDR3 reads CASSRGDGEKLFF. The CDR3 bases are TGTGCCAGCAGCAGGGGAGACGGTGAAAAACTGTTTTTT.

V usage is TRBV7-9 and J usage is TRBJ2-7, with D possibly being TRBD1 (6 bases). The CDR3 runs 14 residues. Germline V gene lookup returns CDR1 SEHNR and CDR2 FQNEAQ (reference sequence). Trimming shortened V by 2 bases and J by 6 bases, and 14 bases separated the two germline ends. The CDR3 here is CASSLPDQGGEQYF. The CDR3 region has the DNA TGTGCCAGCAGCTTACCCGACCAAGGGGGCGAGCAGTACTTC.

This chain connects TRBV5-1 to TRBJ2-7, with D maybe TRBD1 (5 bases). Trimming took off 2 bases at V and 0 bases at J, with 9 bases between the two ends. The CDR3 runs to 14 residues. CDR1 and CDR2 (germline): SGHRS, YFSETQ. The CDR3 DNA is TGCGCCAGCAGCTTAACAGGAAGCTCCTACGAGCAGTACTTC. Translated: CASSLTGSSYEQYF.

The chain joins TRBV2 to TRBJ1-6, with D unresolved. The V end lost 6 bases, the J end lost 7 bases, and 13 bases lay between the germline ends. Germline CDR1 is SNHLY and CDR2 is FYNNEI. The CDR3 contains 14 residues. DNA for the CDR3: TGTGCCAGCAGCCAAGGAAATCCGAATTCACCCCTCCACTTT. Residues: CASSQGNPNSPLHF.

The sample holds a few counts of this clone. The chain joins TRBV6-5 to TRBJ2-5; D is perhaps TRBD2 (5 bases). Trimming took 4 bases from V and 1 from J, leaving 10 bases between them. The CDR3 covers 14 residues. Germline V gives CDR1 MNHEY, CDR2 SVGAGI. The CDR3 DNA reads TGTGCCAGCAGTTCCCCGGGGTTCCAAGAGACCCAGTACTTC. This sequence encodes CASSSPGFQETQYF.

This clone has a handful of counts. The gene calls are TRBV18 and TRBJ1-1; 7 bases align to TRBD1. The junction had 2 bases not matched to a gene; V was cut back by 2 bases and J by 5 bases. This CDR3 spans 13 amino acids. CDR1 is KGHSH and CDR2 is LQKENI in the germline V gene. CDR3 coding DNA: TGTGCCAGCTCACCAAAGGGACAGACTGAAGCTTTCTTT. It translates to CASSPKGQTEAFF.

The genes are TRBV30 and TRBJ2-1; TRBD2 is a possible D gene (7 bases). V dropped 3 bases and J dropped 5 bases, with 11 bases sitting between them. The length of the CDR3 is 13 residues. Germline CDR1 and CDR2: GTSNPN and SVGIG (reference sequence). The CDR3 sequence: CAWSKGGDNEQFF. CDR3 DNA sequence: TGTGCCTGGAGCAAGGGGGGGGACAATGAGCAGTTCTTC.

This chain links TRBV19 with TRBJ1-5; 8 positions match TRBD1. This CDR3 contains 16 residues. CDR1 and CDR2 from the germline V gene are LNHDA and SQIVND (reference sequence). The J segment lost 2 bases and the V segment lost 7 bases, leaving 10 bases of the junction unmatched. CDR3 loop: CASIRQGNGGNQPQHF. Written as DNA, the CDR3 is TGTGCCAGTATTCGACAGGGGAATGGAGGCAATCAGCCCCAGCATTTT.

The V gene is TRBV2, the J gene TRBJ1-2; maybe TRBD1 (5 bases). The CDR3 covers 11 residues. Trimming removed 7 bases from V and 4 bases from J, with 7 bases in between. Germline assignment: CDR1 SNHLY and CDR2 FYNNEI. The CDR3 sequence: CASTGRYGYTF. The CDR3 bases are TGTGCCAGCACGGGGCGCTATGGCTACACCTTC.

As concerns this clone: This sample includes further DNA sequences coding for the same CDR3. The chain links TRBV7-6 to TRBJ2-5; D is unclear. The ends were cut back, 3 bases at V and 2 bases at J, with 1 base in the middle. Germline loops: CDR1 SGHVS, CDR2 FNYEAQ. The CDR3 runs to 11 residues. The CDR3 bases are TGTGCCAGCAGCTTGCAAGAGACCCAGTACTTC. It codes for CASSLQETQYF. The full variable domain, in which reference TRBV7-6 and TRBJ2-5 provide the parts outside the CDR3, is GAGVSQSPRYKVTKRGQDVALRCDPISGHVSLYWYRQALGQGPEFLTYFNYEAQQDKSGLPNDRFSAERPEGSISTLTIQRTEQRDSAMYRCASSLQETQYFGPGTRLLVL.

The rearrangement links TRBV30 to TRBJ2-7, with D hard to call. Germline V gives CDR1 GTSNPN, CDR2 SVGIG (reference sequence). V was pared by 4 bases and J by 6 bases, with 16 bases between. The CDR3 runs to 13 residues. The CDR3 sequence: CAWISVGLGEQYF. The CDR3 bases are TGTGCCTGGATATCTGTAGGGTTGGGCGAGCAGTACTTC.